Shown below are 3 T cell receptor beta chains from a single sample sequenced in a study of cytomegalovirus exposure and HLA in healthy donors. The PCR made use of 60 Vbeta and 13 Jbeta primers. Libraries were prepared by immunoSEQ multiplex PCR; TCRdb keeps only in-frame clonotypes and omits some of them. This table holds about 120,000 clones, about four fifths found once. The sample consisted of PBMCs. The receptors stem from a female donor in good health and CMV-seropositive.

V and J are TRBV10-3 and TRBJ2-3; 11 nucleotides line up with TRBD2. The CDR3 covers 17 residues. Germline lookup yields CDR1 ENHRY and CDR2 SYGVKD. Trimming removed 4 bases from V and 0 bases from J; junction bases left unmatched: 6. For the CDR3, the DNA is TGTGCCATCAGTGGTAGCGGGGGGGCCTCGAGCACAGATACGCAGTATTTT. Its protein product is CAISGSGGASSTDTQYF.

The chain recombines TRBV7-9 with TRBJ1-1; D is unclear. The length of the CDR3 is 12 residues. Trimming removed 3 bases at V and 13 bases at J, with 15 bases between. In germline, CDR1 is SEHNR, CDR2 FQNEAQ (reference sequence). CDR3: CASSFFGEVDFF. CDR3 nucleotides: TGTGCCAGCAGCTTCTTCGGGGAGGTGGATTTCTTT.

CDR3 residues: CASSQEGTGEDTGELFF. CDR3 in DNA: TGCGCCAGCAGCCAAGAAGGGACAGGGGAAGATACCGGGGAGCTGTTTTTT. The rearrangement uses TRBV4-3 and TRBJ2-2, with 10 bases aligning to TRBD1. Unmatched junction bases numbered 6, after V lost 0 bases and J lost 5 bases. The CDR3 is 17 amino acids. CDR1 and CDR2 from the germline V gene are LGHNA and YSLEER.